This T cell receptor (beta chain) was captured by sequencing in a study of response to subunit inactivated influenza vaccine. The CDR3 has 14 amino acids. The germline V gene has CDR1 SGHTA and CDR2 FQGNSA. The V and J ends lost 5 bases and 7 bases respectively, with 14 bases between them. This clonotype was recorded at least ten times. The antigen remains unidentified. Findings and limits, study-wide: A suggestion made by the authors is that each seasonal influenza vaccination recruits few new T cells.

From the RT-PCR reads, TCRdb called clonotypes with MiXCR, one entry per CDR3 protein. The sample has around 160,000 distinct CDR3 sequences; roughly a tenth are singletons. The TCR originated in a man aged 45-65 years who received an inactivated influenza vaccine. This chain connects TRBV7-2 to TRBJ2-2; no definite D call. The sample was non-naive T cells sorted from PBMCs, taken around seven weeks after vaccination. The CDR3 nucleotides are TGTGCCAGCAGCAGAGAGGCTAGAATCGGGGAGCTGTTTTTT. Protein: CASSREARIGELFF.